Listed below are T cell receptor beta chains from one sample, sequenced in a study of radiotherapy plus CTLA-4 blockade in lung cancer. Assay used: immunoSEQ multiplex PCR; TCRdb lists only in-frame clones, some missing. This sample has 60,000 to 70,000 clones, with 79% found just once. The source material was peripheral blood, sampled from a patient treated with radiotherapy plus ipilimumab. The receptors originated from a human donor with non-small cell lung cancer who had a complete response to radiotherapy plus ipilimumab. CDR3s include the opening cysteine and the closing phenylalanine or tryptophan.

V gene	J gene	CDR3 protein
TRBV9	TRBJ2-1	CASSASSGGYNEQFF
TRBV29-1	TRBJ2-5	CSVSKGLALETQYF
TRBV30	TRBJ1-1	CAWRQGANTEAFF
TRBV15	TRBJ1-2	CATSREGGNVLGGYTF
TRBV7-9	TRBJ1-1	CASSLGQGYFSNTEAFF
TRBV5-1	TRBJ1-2	CASSLTGAYGYTF
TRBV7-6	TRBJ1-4	CASSLVPGAYEKLFF
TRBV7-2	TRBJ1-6	CASSLRSQNSPLHF
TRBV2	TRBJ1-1	CASSELGYDTEAFF
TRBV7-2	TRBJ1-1	CASSLGWRLGTEAFF
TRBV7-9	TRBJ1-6	CASSPGQDSPLHF
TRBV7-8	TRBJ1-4	CASSPQKGRNEKLFF
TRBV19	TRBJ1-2	CASSIDGVGERTYGYTF
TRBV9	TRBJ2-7	CASSDGYRTYEQYF
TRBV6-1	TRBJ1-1	CASSEVVGFTDTEAFF
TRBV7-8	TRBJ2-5	CASSGASETQYF
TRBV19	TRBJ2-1	CASAFGDRGNEQFF